The 30 T cell receptor beta chains given below trace back to one sample, sequenced in a study of CD8 T cells in Susac syndrome. It was with random hexamers that roughly 0.45 to 1 ug RNA was reverse transcribed. Each CDR3 protein gets one entry after TCRdb re-called the immunoSEQ multiplex PCR reads with MiXCR. The data contain around 140,000 distinct CDR3 sequences, roughly 80% of them singletons. Sequencing used CD8+ T cells from PBMCs. The receptors stem from a human donor with multiple sclerosis.

The chain recombines TRBV27 with TRBJ2-2; D remains ambiguous. Looked up from germline, CDR1 is MNHEY and CDR2 is SMNVEV (reference sequence). The CDR3 runs 11 residues. The V end lost 8 bases, the J end lost 5 bases, and 6 bases lay between the germline ends. CDR3 amino acids: CASHGTGELFF. The CDR3 DNA sequence: TGTGCCAGCCACGGTACCGGGGAGCTGTTTTTT.

The table lists this clonotype with a count of one. The chain carries TRBV2 and TRBJ1-1, with TRBD1 as a possible D gene (6 bases). Trimming left V 5 bases short and J 3 bases short, with 16 bases between. This CDR3 contains 15 residues. Germline CDR1 is SNHLY and CDR2 is FYNNEI. As DNA, the CDR3 is TGTGCCAGCAGTTCCCGGGACATTGCGGACACTGAAGCTTTCTTT. Protein: CASSSRDIADTEAFF.

V and J are TRBV24-1 and TRBJ2-1; 8 bases align to TRBD2. Germline V gives CDR1 KGHDR, CDR2 SFDVKD. The CDR3 contains 17 residues. V lost 2 bases and J lost 4; bases outside the gene matches: 9. CDR3 sequence reads: CATSDSDISGIYNEQFF. In nucleotides, the CDR3 is TGTGCCACCAGTGATTCCGATATTAGCGGGATTTACAATGAGCAGTTCTTC.

The chain links TRBV9 to TRBJ2-3, with 14 bases identical to TRBD2. V gave up 3 bases and J gave up 2 bases; unmatched junction bases: 8. CDR1 is SGDLS and CDR2 is YYNGEE in the germline V gene. This CDR3 spans 18 amino acids. CDR3 sequence: CASSDGTSGSWDTDTQYF. CDR3 DNA: TGTGCCAGCAGCGACGGGACTAGCGGGAGTTGGGACACAGATACGCAGTATTTT. The entire variable domain, with the rest obtained from reference TRBV9 and TRBJ2-3, is as follows: DSGVTQTPKHLITATGQRVTLRCSPRSGDLSVYWYQQSLDQGLQFLIQYYNGEERAKGNILERFSAQQFPDLHSELNLSSLELGDSALYFCASSDGTSGSWDTDTQYFGPGTRLTVL.

This clonotype has just one count. This rearrangement joins TRBV20-1 to TRBJ1-2; the D gene is possibly TRBD1 (5 bases). Germline CDR1 and CDR2: DFQATT and SNEGSKA (reference sequence). The CDR3 totals 14 residues. Trimming stripped 0 bases from V and 3 bases from J, with 11 bases between. CDR3 coding DNA: TGCAGTGCTAGAGATCGTGAGGGGTACTATGGCTACACCTTC. It codes for CSARDREGYYGYTF.

V and J are TRBV4-1 and TRBJ1-2; D uncertain. This CDR3 is built from 14 residues. The V and J ends lost 2 bases and 7 bases respectively, with 14 bases between them. The germline V gene encodes CDR1 MGHRA and CDR2 YSYEKL. The CDR3 region is CASSQRTDTSGYTF. The CDR3 coding sequence is TGCGCCAGCAGCCAACGAACAGACACATCTGGCTACACCTTC.

The chain has TRBV6-5 and TRBJ1-1; 10 bases align to TRBD1. V was pared by 4 bases and J by 7 bases, with 9 bases of the junction left unmatched. Germline values: CDR1 MNHEY, CDR2 SVGAGI. The CDR3 spans 15 residues. The CDR3 reads CASSLGQGLIVEAFF. The CDR3 DNA sequence: TGTGCCAGCAGTTTGGGACAGGGGTTAATCGTTGAAGCTTTCTTT.

This sequence joins TRBV12-3 or TRBV12-4 and TRBJ2-1; maybe TRBD2 (6 bases). The V and J ends lost 6 bases and 0 bases respectively, with 12 bases between them. The CDR3 extends over 15 amino acids. The CDR3 DNA reads TGTGCCAGCAGGTGGGGACTGAGCTCCTACAATGAGCAGTTCTTC. This gives the protein CASRWGLSSYNEQFF.

V and J are TRBV30 and TRBJ2-2; no clear D gene. This CDR3 region has 13 residues. Germline CDR1 GTSNPN, CDR2 SVGIG (reference sequence). Trimming stripped 1 base from V and 5 bases from J, with 8 bases between. CDR3 nucleotides: TGTGCCTGGAGTGCACGACTGACCGGGGAGCTGTTTTTT. The encoded protein is CAWSARLTGELFF.

This sequence joins TRBV29-1 and TRBJ1-2; D unclear. CDR3 length equals 12 residues. Looked up from germline, CDR1 is SQVTM and CDR2 is ANQGSEA. V lost 4 bases and J 8 bases, leaving 14 bases between the germline ends. The CDR3 loop is CSVVAGIRGYTF. The CDR3 coding sequence is TGCAGCGTTGTAGCGGGGATTAGGGGCTACACCTTC.

The chain links TRBV2 to TRBJ2-1; D is possibly TRBD1 or TRBD2 (5 bases each). There are 15 residues in the CDR3. The V end was cut by 2 bases, the J end by 7 bases, with 15 bases between. Germline V CDR1 and CDR2: SNHLY, FYNNEI. In DNA, the CDR3 is TGTGCCAGCAGTGAATCTACCGGGACGAGGAATGAGCAGTTCTTC. Translating gives CASSESTGTRNEQFF.

The chain is built from TRBV5-4 and TRBJ1-2, with a possible D match to TRBD1 (5 bases). CDR3 length equals 11 residues. V shed 0 bases and J shed 10 bases, with 7 bases lying between them. Germline CDR1 reads SGHNT; CDR2 reads YYREEE (reference sequence). CDR3 DNA: TGTGCCAGCAGCTTGGGACAGCCCTACACCTTC. Its protein product is CASSLGQPYTF.

The V and J genes are TRBV6-6 and TRBJ1-2, with D unclear. Trimming cost V 0 bases and J 0 bases, with 11 bases left between them. The CDR3 sequence is 16 residues long. Germline CDR1 MNHNY, CDR2 SVGAGI (reference sequence). The CDR3 DNA sequence: TGTGCCAGCAGTTACTCGATCCAGATACCTAACTATGGCTACACCTTC. It translates to CASSYSIQIPNYGYTF.

The chain couples TRBV5-8 to TRBJ2-7; 7 nucleotides match TRBD1. Germline values: CDR1 SGHTS, CDR2 YDEGEE. V gave up 4 bases and J gave up 0 bases; unmatched junction bases: 7. CDR3 size: 15 residues. The CDR3 nucleotides read TGTGCCAGCAGCCCTGGGACAGCCAGCTCCTACGAGCAGTACTTC. This encodes CASSPGTASSYEQYF.

The chain uses TRBV6-1 and TRBJ1-5; 7 positions match TRBD1. CDR1 is MNHNS, CDR2 SASEGT, per germline. The V and J ends lost 7 bases and 6 bases, in that order; junction bases with no gene match: 6. The CDR3 runs to 13 residues. The CDR3 coding sequence is TGTGCCAGCAACAAACAGGGGAGTCAGCCCCAGCATTTT. This codes for CASNKQGSQPQHF.

This clonotype was detected only a few times. This is likely a read error, given that the CDR3 carries no conserved phenylalanine or tryptophan at its end. The rearrangement joins TRBV11-1 to TRBJ2-7; tentatively, D is TRBD2 (6 bases). The CDR3 covers 14 residues. From germline, CDR1 is SGHAT and CDR2 FQDESV (reference sequence). With 5 bases removed from V and 4 bases from J, the gap between germline ends came to 15 bases. The CDR3 sequence is CASSLPGLSYEQYS. The DNA of the CDR3 is TGTGCCAGCAGCCTGCCGGGACTTTCATACGAGCAGTACTCC.

The chain recombines TRBV6-1 with TRBJ1-1; a possible D gene is TRBD1 (6 bases). The CDR3 is made up of 14 amino acids. Trimming took off 6 bases at V and 4 bases at J, with 15 bases between the two ends. Germline lookup yields CDR1 MNHNS and CDR2 SASEGT. The CDR3 region is CASSGGIQGTEAFF. The CDR3 region has the DNA TGTGCCAGCAGCGGTGGGATACAGGGCACTGAAGCTTTCTTT.

The chain carries TRBV20-1 and TRBJ2-5; the D gene could be TRBD1 or TRBD2 (5 bases each). This CDR3 is 14 amino acids long. CDR1 DFQATT and CDR2 SNEGSKA come from the germline V gene (reference sequence). V lost 2 bases and J lost 2, with 12 bases in between. The CDR3 here is CSARLGLAQETQYF. DNA for the CDR3: TGCAGTGCTAGATTGGGGCTAGCTCAAGAGACCCAGTACTTC.

The sample holds a few counts of this clonotype. This rearrangement joins TRBV4-1 to TRBJ1-1; 9 nucleotides agree with TRBD1. The J segment lost 0 bases and the V segment lost 3 bases, leaving 2 bases of the junction unmatched. The germline V gene encodes CDR1 MGHRA and CDR2 YSYEKL. The length of the CDR3 is 15 residues. Here the CDR3 reads CASSQGQGMNTEAFF. Here the CDR3 DNA reads TGCGCCAGCAGCCAGGGACAGGGTATGAACACTGAAGCTTTCTTT.

This chain links TRBV6-5 with TRBJ1-2, with 11 positions matching TRBD1. The germline CDR1 and CDR2 sequences are MNHEY and SVGAGI. V lost 6 bases to trimming and J lost 3 bases; unmatched junction nucleotides: 6. The CDR3 is 15 residues long. As DNA, the CDR3 is TGTGCCAGCAGCGAGGGACAGGGGGGGGACTATGGCTACACCTTC. This translates into CASSEGQGGDYGYTF.

A single count supports this clonotype. This chain uses TRBV7-3 with TRBJ2-5; 7 bases are a match to TRBD2. The germline CDR1 and CDR2 sequences are SGHTA and FQGTGA. The length of the CDR3 is 15 residues. V was pared by 2 bases and J by 4 bases, with 7 bases of the junction left unmatched. The CDR3 DNA follows: TGTGCCAGCAGCTTATCTGGGTCGGGGGGAGAGACCCAGTACTTC. The encoded protein is CASSLSGSGGETQYF. Full variable domain (rest looked up from reference TRBV7-3 and TRBJ2-5): GAGVSQTPSNKVTEKGKYVELRCDPISGHTALYWYRQSLGQGPEFLIYFQGTGAADDSGLPNDRFFAVRPEGSVSTLKIQRTERGDSAVYLCASSLSGSGGETQYFGPGTRLLVL.

This chain uses TRBV6-1 with TRBJ2-7; 9 nucleotides line up with TRBD1. V was clipped by 5 bases and J by 5 bases; unmatched bases: 4. This CDR3 comprises 13 residues. Germline CDR1 MNHNS, CDR2 SASEGT. This CDR3 is CASSSQGANEQYF. The CDR3 coding sequence is TGTGCCAGCAGTTCACAGGGGGCCAACGAGCAGTACTTC.

This chain joins TRBV7-2 and TRBJ1-4; D uncertain. The V end lost 2 bases, the J end lost 7 bases, and 14 bases lay between the germline ends. Per the germline V gene, CDR1 is SGHTA and CDR2 is FQGNSA. The CDR3 extends over 15 amino acids. DNA for the CDR3: TGTGCCAGCAGCTTACCAGTTGGAACGGCTGAAAAACTGTTTTTT. This codes for CASSLPVGTAEKLFF.

This clonotype was observed once. Here the CDR3 reads CASSMGGHTEAFF. The CDR3 bases are TGTGCCAGTAGTATGGGGGGTCACACTGAAGCTTTCTTT. The genes are TRBV19 and TRBJ1-1, with D perhaps TRBD1 (5 bases). Trimming cost V 3 bases and J 3 bases, with 8 bases left between them. This CDR3 has 13 amino acids. Germline CDR1 is LNHDA and CDR2 is SQIVND (reference sequence).

The chain joins TRBV30 to TRBJ2-2; no reliable D call. V was clipped by 1 base and J by 6 bases, with 9 bases between them. Looked up from germline, CDR1 is GTSNPN and CDR2 is SVGIG (reference sequence). The CDR3 runs to 13 residues. The DNA for the CDR3 is TGTGCCTGGAGTGCCGACCTCTCCGGGGAGCTGTTTTTT. This sequence encodes CAWSADLSGELFF.

The CDR3 spells CASSQSGTGADNSPLHF. DNA of the CDR3: TGTGCCAGCAGCCAATCTGGGACAGGGGCCGATAATTCACCCCTCCACTTT. The chain combines TRBV25-1 with TRBJ1-6; 10 positions agree with TRBD1. V shed 6 bases and J 5 bases; nucleotides not matched to a gene: 10. CDR1 is MGHDK and CDR2 is SYGVNS in the germline V gene. The CDR3 is 17 residues long. The variable domain in full, with the rest retrieved from reference TRBV25-1 and TRBJ1-6, is EADIYQTPRYLVIGTGKKITLECSQTMGHDKMYWYQQDPGMELHLIHYSYGVNSTEKGDLSSESTVSRIRTEHFPLTLESARPSHTSQYLCASSQSGTGADNSPLHFGNGTRLTVT.

The gene calls are TRBV5-8 and TRBJ2-7; D could derive from TRBD1 or TRBD2 (5 bases each). Germline V lookup: CDR1 SGHTS, CDR2 YDEGEE. V gave up 3 bases and J gave up 6 bases, with 10 bases separating them. This CDR3 comprises 12 residues. The CDR3 is CASSWGTGEQYF. For the CDR3, the DNA is TGTGCCAGCAGCTGGGGGACCGGCGAGCAGTACTTC.

The chain is built from TRBV29-1 and TRBJ2-1; D gene unclear. The ends were cut back, 6 bases at V and 7 bases at J, with 16 bases in the middle. Germline-derived CDR1 and CDR2 are SQVTM and ANQGSEA. The CDR3 sequence is 13 residues long. The CDR3 spells CSVVDPRRNEQFF. The CDR3 DNA is TGCAGCGTCGTAGACCCCCGCCGGAATGAGCAGTTCTTC.

V gene TRBV6-1 combines with J gene TRBJ1-2, with D perhaps TRBD1 (5 bases). The length of the CDR3 is 13 residues. Germline V gives CDR1 MNHNS, CDR2 SASEGT. Trimming shortened V by 7 bases and J by 5 bases, and 14 bases separated the two germline ends. Written as DNA, the CDR3 is TGTGCCAGCATCGAAACAGGAGATTATGGCTACACCTTC. Its translation: CASIETGDYGYTF.

This chain links TRBV4-2 with TRBJ2-7; TRBD2 matches at 8 bases. Trimming removed 3 bases from V and 6 bases from J; junction bases left unmatched: 10. Germline V gene data show CDR1 as LGHNA and CDR2 as YNFKEQ. The CDR3 is 15 amino acids. Here the CDR3 reads CASSHEAGEPAEQYF. The CDR3 nucleotides are TGTGCCAGCAGCCATGAAGCGGGGGAACCTGCCGAGCAGTACTTC.